Below, 22 T cell receptor beta chains from the same sample are listed, as sequenced in a study of shared clonotypes between healthy human individuals. Profiling relied on immunoSEQ multiplex PCR, and the TCRdb table lists in-frame clones only, not all of them. The table records about 1.5 million clones, approximately 98% of them present only once. The sequencing input was naive CD4+ T cells sorted from blood. Specified subset: CD45RA+ positively selected. These receptors came from a man in his thirties or forties in good health.

Only one count was recorded for this clone. The V gene is TRBV7-6, the J gene TRBJ2-2; D gene uncertain. Germline CDR1 SGHVS, CDR2 FNYEAQ. This CDR3 has 15 amino acids. The ends were cut back, 9 bases at V and 5 bases at J, with 19 bases in the middle. CDR3 protein: CASNPRSLGTGELFF. The CDR3 DNA follows: TGTGCCAGTAACCCTAGGAGCTTGGGGACCGGGGAGCTGTTTTTT.

The gene calls are TRBV6-5 and TRBJ2-3; TRBD1 matches at 9 bases. V lost 6 bases, J lost 2 bases, and 6 bases stayed unmatched. Germline CDR1 and CDR2: MNHEY and SVGAGI. This CDR3 comprises 15 residues. For the CDR3, the DNA is TGTGCCAGCAGACTGGGGACAGGGTACACAGATACGCAGTATTTT. It encodes CASRLGTGYTDTQYF.

The genes are TRBV14 and TRBJ2-7; possibly TRBD1 or TRBD2 for D (6 bases each). The CDR3 sequence is 14 residues long. Germline V CDR1 and CDR2: SGHDN, FVKESK. V lost 5 bases and J lost 5, with 16 bases in between. CDR3 region: CASSEGGWSDEQYF. CDR3 DNA: TGTGCCAGCAGCGAAGGGGGGTGGTCGGACGAGCAGTACTTC.

This chain links TRBV5-1 with TRBJ2-7; D is unclear. The CDR3 totals 16 residues. V dropped 0 bases and J dropped 6 bases, with 19 bases sitting between them. Germline CDR1 reads SGHRS; CDR2 reads YFSETQ. For the CDR3, the DNA is TGCGCCAGCAGCTTGGGTGCAGGTGCCAACGCAGGCGAGCAGTACTTC. Amino acid sequence: CASSLGAGANAGEQYF.

The J gene is TRBJ2-5, the V gene TRBV18; unclear D gene. CDR1 and CDR2 from the germline V gene are KGHSH and LQKENI. The CDR3 runs 18 residues. Trimming took off 0 bases at V and 3 bases at J, with 20 bases between the two ends. CDR3 amino acids: CASSPPARVGIREETQYF. The CDR3 DNA is TGTGCCAGCTCACCACCGGCTCGGGTTGGCATAAGGGAAGAGACCCAGTACTTC.

The V call is TRBV7-8, the J call TRBJ1-1; D gene ambiguous. Germline assignment: CDR1 SGHVS and CDR2 FQNEAQ. The germline V and J ends were trimmed by 5 bases and 4 bases, with 14 bases remaining between them. The CDR3 has 14 residues. This CDR3 is CASSASVHVTEAFF. The DNA of the CDR3 is TGTGCCAGCAGCGCAAGCGTCCATGTCACTGAAGCTTTCTTT.

The J gene is TRBJ1-5, the V gene TRBV7-9; a weak D match, TRBD1 (5 bases). V was trimmed by 5 bases and J by 3 bases, leaving 14 bases between them. This CDR3 is 15 amino acids long. CDR1 SEHNR and CDR2 FQNEAQ come from the germline V gene (reference sequence). DNA for the CDR3: TGTGCCAGCAGCCCACCTGACAGCGACAATCAGCCCCAGCATTTT. This codes for CASSPPDSDNQPQHF.

The DNA of the CDR3 is TGTGCCACATCACCCCCGACTGGCGGGAGAATATACGAGCAGTACTTC. This sequence encodes CATSPPTGGRIYEQYF. This sequence joins TRBV10-3 and TRBJ2-7, with 7 bases lining up with TRBD2. V was clipped by 10 bases and J by 4 bases; unmatched bases: 19. CDR1 ENHRY and CDR2 SYGVKD come from the germline V gene. This CDR3 spans 16 amino acids.

Regarding this clone: The same CDR3 is also encoded by other DNA sequences in this sample. V gene TRBV28 combines with J gene TRBJ2-1; D is perhaps TRBD2 (5 bases). V lost 6 bases, J lost 2 bases, and 8 bases lay in between. Looked up from germline, CDR1 is MDHEN and CDR2 is SYDVKM. The CDR3 length is 13 residues. CDR3 DNA: TGTGCCAGCAGCGCCGGGACCTACAATGAGCAGTTCTTC. Amino acids: CASSAGTYNEQFF.

V and J are TRBV6-6 and TRBJ1-2; 9 bases fit TRBD1. CDR1 MNHNY and CDR2 SVGAGI come from the germline V gene (reference sequence). The CDR3 runs 14 residues. V lost 5 bases, J lost 3 bases, and 4 bases stayed unmatched. CDR3 coding DNA: TGTGCCAGCAGTGCGGACAGGGGTGACTATGGCTACACCTTC. The encoded protein is CASSADRGDYGYTF.

This rearrangement joins TRBV27 to TRBJ1-2; the D gene is possibly TRBD1 (5 bases). Germline assignment: CDR1 MNHEY and CDR2 SMNVEV (reference sequence). Trimming took off 5 bases at V and 8 bases at J, with 12 bases between the two ends. The CDR3 runs to 12 residues. The DNA of the CDR3 is TGTGCCAGCAGTCGCCAGGGTGGGGGCTACACCTTC. Its protein product is CASSRQGGGYTF.

The chain carries TRBV18 and TRBJ2-5; TRBD2 is a possible D gene (5 bases). The CDR3 runs 16 residues. Germline V gives CDR1 KGHSH, CDR2 LQKENI. The V end was cut by 3 bases, the J end by 5 bases, with 19 bases between. The CDR3 protein is CASSPLPDHGGETQYF. The CDR3 DNA reads as TGTGCCAGCTCACCCCTTCCTGATCATGGCGGGGAGACCCAGTACTTC.

J is TRBJ2-3 and V is TRBV15, with D unresolved. The germline CDR1 and CDR2 sequences are LNHNV and YYDKDF (reference sequence). This CDR3 has 13 residues. The V end was cut by 3 bases, the J end by 4 bases, with 8 bases between. CDR3 amino acids: CATSSSPADTQYF. CDR3 DNA: TGTGCCACCAGCAGTAGTCCTGCAGATACGCAGTATTTT.

The CDR3 protein is CASSSFGSGGGLYNEQFF. CDR3 DNA sequence: TGTGCCAGCAGCTCCTTTGGGAGCGGAGGTGGGTTATACAATGAGCAGTTCTTC. This sequence joins TRBV11-3 and TRBJ2-1; tentative D call: TRBD2 (5 bases). The CDR3 consists of 18 residues. Germline CDR1 is SGHNT and CDR2 is YENEEA. V was cut by 4 bases and J by 4 bases, with 23 bases left in between.

V is TRBV4-3 and J is TRBJ2-7; 7 nucleotides agree with TRBD1. CDR1 LGHNA and CDR2 YSLEER come from the germline V gene. The CDR3 runs to 15 residues. V trimming: 4 bases; J trimming: 2 bases; junction bases outside the gene matches: 8. CDR3 residues: CASSLGTASTYEQYF. DNA of the CDR3: TGCGCCAGCAGCCTCGGGACAGCGAGCACCTACGAGCAGTACTTC.

The CDR3 protein is CASRTRGSTEAFF. DNA for the CDR3: TGTGCCAGCAGGACCAGGGGGTCCACTGAAGCTTTCTTT. J is TRBJ1-1 and V is TRBV6-5; 7 nucleotides agree with TRBD1. The junction had 5 bases not matched to a gene; V was cut back by 6 bases and J by 4 bases. The CDR3 is made up of 13 amino acids. Germline loops: CDR1 MNHEY, CDR2 SVGAGI.

This clone came up once. The J gene is TRBJ1-5, the V gene TRBV28; weak D call: TRBD1 (5 bases). Germline V lookup: CDR1 MDHEN, CDR2 SYDVKM. The CDR3 runs 13 residues. Trimming removed 4 bases at V and 9 bases at J, with 13 bases between. Here the CDR3 reads CASSYQGALPQHF. CDR3 coding DNA: TGTGCCAGCAGTTACCAGGGAGCTTTGCCCCAGCATTTT.

The chain has TRBV5-4 and TRBJ1-1; 7 bases are a match to TRBD1. Looked up from germline, CDR1 is SGHNT and CDR2 is YYREEE (reference sequence). Trimming cost V 4 bases and J 0 bases; bases outside gene matches: 6. This CDR3 is 15 amino acids long. Written as DNA, the CDR3 is TGTGCCAGCAGCGGCCCGCAGGGGGTGAACACTGAAGCTTTCTTT. It is translated as CASSGPQGVNTEAFF.

A single count supports this clone. The chain couples TRBV28 to TRBJ2-7; 11 bases are shared with TRBD2. Germline V gene sequence: CDR1 MDHEN, CDR2 SYDVKM. The CDR3 has 14 amino acids. The junction had 5 bases not matched to a gene; V was cut back by 5 bases and J by 5 bases. CDR3 protein: CASSTSGSFNEQYF. The CDR3 DNA is TGTGCCAGCAGTACTAGCGGGAGTTTCAACGAGCAGTACTTC.

CDR3 loop: CAWRRSGTENTGELFF. As DNA, the CDR3 is TGTGCCTGGAGAAGATCCGGGACAGAAAACACCGGGGAGCTGTTTTTT. The gene calls are TRBV30 and TRBJ2-2, with 7 positions matching TRBD1. The CDR3 is 16 residues long. Germline V gene lookup returns CDR1 GTSNPN and CDR2 SVGIG (reference sequence). Trimming at V came to 3 bases and at J to 2 bases, leaving 9 bases not matched to a gene.

The V call is TRBV5-1, the J call TRBJ2-1; D could derive from TRBD1 or TRBD2 (6 bases each). Trimming cost V 3 bases and J 4 bases, with 23 bases left between them. This CDR3 region has 18 residues. From germline, CDR1 is SGHRS and CDR2 YFSETQ. The CDR3 protein is CASSSGQPGLTLYNEQFF. As DNA, the CDR3 is TGCGCCAGCAGCTCCGGACAGCCGGGACTCACCTTATACAATGAGCAGTTCTTC.

The CDR3 DNA follows: TGTGCCTGCGAAGTACGGGAGGGCCGACCAGATACGCAGTATTTT. As protein: CACEVREGRPDTQYF. The chain employs TRBV30 and TRBJ2-3; 8 nucleotides agree with TRBD2. This CDR3 comprises 15 residues. The ends lost 6 bases at V and 4 bases at J; junction bases unmatched: 12. Germline V CDR1 and CDR2: GTSNPN, SVGIG (reference sequence).